Listed below are T cell receptor beta chains from one sample, sequenced in a study of CD8+ T cells in alopecia areata. Assay: immunoSEQ multiplex PCR; the TCRdb copy retains only in-frame clones and omits some. The data show around 150,000 clones, with around three fifths seen just once and around 0.91% held by the top ten. The material was CD4+ T cells sorted from blood, obtained at week 4, from a patient treated with tofacitinib. The receptor set was obtained from a human donor with alopecia areata. CDR3s include the opening cysteine and the closing phenylalanine or tryptophan. D genes are given only for firm matches. The size of a clone is reported for some rows only, either as once, few or many, or as a class for expanded clones.

j_gene | v_gene | abundance | d_gene | CDR3nt | CDR3aa
TRBJ2-5 | TRBV29-1 | NA | NA | TGCAGCGTCCCCAAAACCCGCGGGCGGGAGACCCAGTACTTC | CSVPKTRGRETQYF
TRBJ1-6 | TRBV4-1 | NA | NA | TGCGCCAGCAGCCGAGACCGTGGGAATTCACCCCTCCACTTT | CASSRDRGNSPLHF
TRBJ2-1 | TRBV30 | NA | NA | TGTGCCTGGAGTCCCGACCTCCGGGGAAAGAAGTTCTTC | CAWSPDLRGKKFF
TRBJ2-3 | TRBV7-3 | NA | NA | TGTGCCAGCAGTGGGAGGCCCACAGATACGCAGTATTTT | CASSGRPTDTQYF
TRBJ1-2 | TRBV14 | NA | TRBD1 | TGTGCCAGCAGCCAAGACCCGGGACAGCATCGGTATGGCTACACCTTC | CASSQDPGQHRYGYTF
TRBJ1-2 | TRBV9 | NA | TRBD1 | TGTGCCAGCAGCGTTGGTACAGGGGGCCCTTGGGGCTACACCTTC | CASSVGTGGPWGYTF
TRBJ2-3 | TRBV29-1 | NA | NA | TGCAGCGCACAAGCTCGGAGGTCTATAGATACGCAGTATTTT | CSAQARRSIDTQYF
TRBJ2-1 | TRBV9 | NA | NA | TGTGCCAGCAGCGCCAGGCCGGGAGAGTCCTACAATGAGCAGTTCTTC | CASSARPGESYNEQFF
TRBJ2-2 | TRBV5-4 | NA | TRBD1 | TGTGCCAGCAGACGTGACAGGGACACCGGGGAGCTGTTTTTT | CASRRDRDTGELFF
TRBJ1-2 | TRBV5-4 | once | NA | TGTGCCAGCAGCTTGCCGCGGGGATCGGGCTATGGCTACACCTTC | CASSLPRGSGYGYTF
TRBJ2-2 | TRBV2 | few | NA | TGTGCCAGACGGGACCCAACCGGGGAGCTGTTTTTT | CARRDPTGELFF
TRBJ2-7 | TRBV7-9 | few | TRBD2 | TGTGCCAGCAGCTTTGAACTAGCGGGGTCCGAGCAGTACTTC | CASSFELAGSEQYF
TRBJ1-4 | TRBV29-1 | NA | NA | TGCAGCATTGGTTCGACAGCCTCAACTAATGAAAAACTGTTTTTT | CSIGSTASTNEKLFF
TRBJ1-1 | TRBV5-1 | few | NA | TGCGCCAGCAGCCCGACGGGGAACACTGAAGCTTTCTTT | CASSPTGNTEAFF
TRBJ2-5 | TRBV29-1 | NA | NA | TGCAGCGCCGGAAATCCCCAAGAGACCCAGTACTTC | CSAGNPQETQYF
TRBJ2-1 | TRBV18 | NA | TRBD1 | TGTGCCAGCTCACCACTGCAGGACAGGGTGGATGAGCAGTTCTTC | CASSPLQDRVDEQFF
TRBJ1-2 | TRBV5-4 | NA | NA | TGTGCCAGCAGCTTGGCCGTGACGGGCGGCTACACCTTC | CASSLAVTGGYTF
TRBJ2-3 | TRBV15 | once | TRBD2 | TGTGCCACCAGCAGGGGGACTAGCCCCCCCACGCAGTATTTT | CATSRGTSPPTQYF
TRBJ2-5 | TRBV10-3 | NA | NA | TGTGCCATCAGTGAGGGGAGCGCCTACGGGGCCCAGTACTTC | CAISEGSAYGAQYF
TRBJ1-2 | TRBV29-1 | few | TRBD1 | TGCAGCGTTGTGATTACAGGGGGCTACGGTGGCTACACCTTC | CSVVITGGYGGYTF
TRBJ1-6 | TRBV5-1 | NA | NA | TGCGCCAGCAGCAAAGACTGGAATTCACCCCTCCACTTT | CASSKDWNSPLHF
TRBJ1-2 | TRBV2 | NA | NA | TGTGCCAGCAGCGACGTGGGGGGACCGACTCTCTATGGCTACACCTTC | CASSDVGGPTLYGYTF
TRBJ2-7 | TRBV6-5 | NA | NA | TGTGCCAGCAGTGTCGGATACGAGCAGTACTTC | CASSVGYEQYF
TRBJ1-1 | TRBV2 | few | NA | TGTGCCAGCACGGCAATAGGCACTGAAGCTTTCTTT | CASTAIGTEAFF
TRBJ2-7 | TRBV7-9 | NA | NA | TGTGCCAGCACCAAGGCTGGAATCTACGAGCAGTACTTC | CASTKAGIYEQYF
TRBJ1-5 | TRBV5-6 | NA | NA | TGTGCCAGCAGCTTAGGGGTTTCGGGGCAGCCCCAGCATTTT | CASSLGVSGQPQHF
TRBJ2-1 | TRBV5-1 | NA | TRBD2 | TGCGCCAGCAGCTCCGAGCGGGGGGGCTCCTACAATGAGCAGTTCTTC | CASSSERGGSYNEQFF
TRBJ1-1 | TRBV29-1 | NA | NA | TGCAGCGTTGAAGATACGGCCGATGGGGCTTTCTTT | CSVEDTADGAFF
TRBJ2-1 | TRBV30 | once | TRBD1 | TGTGCCTGGGGAAGGACAGGGGGCGCATTTAGGAATGAGCAGTTCTTC | CAWGRTGGAFRNEQFF
TRBJ1-1 | TRBV2 | NA | NA | TGTGCCTCTCAAAGGGAAGCGAACACTGAAGCTTTCTTT | CASQREANTEAFF